The clone carrying this TCR beta chain was observed a handful of times. Its antigen is currently unknown. Then a second PCR, running roughly 7 to 11 cycles, was carried out with a sample-barcoded 5' primer and a J-beta primer mix. In TCRdb, the 5' RACE reads were re-called with MiXCR into one record per CDR3 protein. The sample yields approximately 800,000 distinct CDR3 sequences, 55% to 70% seen once. These data come from a study of blood T cells in healthy people across ages. Study-level points and caveats: More naive CD4+ cells and higher diversity were found in long-lived than in aged donors.

CDR1 is DFQATT, CDR2 SNEGSKA, per germline (reference sequence). The length of the CDR3 is 13 residues. The V end lost 5 bases, the J end lost 0 bases, and 11 bases lay between the germline ends. The chain uses TRBV20-1 and TRBJ2-7; D ambiguous. This clonotype was obtained from a young man in good health. The sequenced material came from blood. CDR3 protein: CSAGGGVSYEQYF. The DNA for the CDR3 is TGCAGTGCTGGCGGCGGAGTCTCCTACGAGCAGTACTTC.